This T cell receptor beta chain originates from a study of shared clonotypes between healthy human individuals. Several immunoSEQ plates held equal portions of the genomic DNA taken from each subset. The data were produced by immunoSEQ multiplex PCR, yet TCRdb's version contains in-frame clones alone and is incomplete. The data hold 650,000 to 800,000 clones, with approximately 72% observed a single time. Per the germline V gene, CDR1 is MGHDK and CDR2 is SYGVNS. This CDR3 comprises 14 residues. The ends were cut back, 6 bases at V and 0 bases at J, with 10 bases in the middle. This clone was picked up one time.

The chain joins TRBV25-1 to TRBJ2-3; a possible D gene is TRBD1 (5 bases). Sequenced sample: memory CD4+ T cells sorted from blood. Subset meaning: CD45RA-negative fraction. The receptor was derived from a woman aged 25 to 39 in good health. CDR3 in amino acids: CASSLQGSTDTQYF. The CDR3 DNA reads TGTGCCAGCAGCCTCCAGGGTAGCACAGATACGCAGTATTTT.